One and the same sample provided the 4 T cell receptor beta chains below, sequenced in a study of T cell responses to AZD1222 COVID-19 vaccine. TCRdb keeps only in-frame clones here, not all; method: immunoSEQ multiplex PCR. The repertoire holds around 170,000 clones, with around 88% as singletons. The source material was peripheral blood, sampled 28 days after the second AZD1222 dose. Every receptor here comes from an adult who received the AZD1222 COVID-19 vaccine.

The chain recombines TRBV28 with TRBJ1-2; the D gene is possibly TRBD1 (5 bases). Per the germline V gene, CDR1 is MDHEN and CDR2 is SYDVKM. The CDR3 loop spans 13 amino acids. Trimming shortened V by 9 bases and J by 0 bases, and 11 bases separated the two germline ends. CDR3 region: CASARQPNYGYTF. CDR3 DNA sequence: TGTGCCAGTGCCCGACAGCCTAACTATGGCTACACCTTC.

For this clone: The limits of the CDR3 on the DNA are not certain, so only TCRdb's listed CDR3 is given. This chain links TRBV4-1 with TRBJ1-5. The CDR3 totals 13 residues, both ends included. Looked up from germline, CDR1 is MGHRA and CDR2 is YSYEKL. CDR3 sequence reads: CASSQDAGGPSIF.

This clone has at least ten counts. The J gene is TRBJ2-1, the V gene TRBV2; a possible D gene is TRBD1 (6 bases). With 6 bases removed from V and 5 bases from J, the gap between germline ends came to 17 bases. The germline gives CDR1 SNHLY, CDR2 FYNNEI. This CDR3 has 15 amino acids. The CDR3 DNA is TGTGCCAGCAGAGAACCTTCACAGGGTAACAATGAGCAGTTCTTC. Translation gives CASREPSQGNNEQFF.

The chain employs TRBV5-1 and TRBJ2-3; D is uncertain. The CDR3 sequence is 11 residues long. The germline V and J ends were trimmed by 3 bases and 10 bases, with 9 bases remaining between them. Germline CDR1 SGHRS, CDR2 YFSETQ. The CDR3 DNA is TGCGCCAGCAGCTCCACTCAAGCGCAGTATTTT. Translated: CASSSTQAQYF.